This TCR beta chain was documented in a study of Ad26.COV2.S vaccination and SARS-CoV-2 variants. In this sample, this clone turned up once. This table comes from immunoSEQ multiplex PCR, and its TCRdb copy is limited to in-frame clones, with some not included. The profile shows 400,000 or so clones, about nine tenths of them singletons. Treatment in this sample: over 15 received Ad26.COV2.S at low or high dose, single or two shots; about 5 received placebo; per-sample allocation not given. At day 63 after the first vaccine or placebo injection, samples were drawn. Germline CDR1 SGHRS, CDR2 YFSETQ. The length of the CDR3 is 14 residues. With 0 bases removed from V and 7 bases from J, the gap between germline ends came to 11 bases.

The clonotype originates from a person between 18 and 65 years old who received the Ad26.COV2.S COVID-19 vaccine or a placebo. The chain joins TRBV5-1 to TRBJ1-3; the D is unclear. The sample in question was peripheral blood, obtained in a trial of Ad26.COV2.S vaccine versus placebo. CDR3 loop: CASSLGPGGNTIYF. CDR3 coding DNA: TGCGCCAGCAGCTTGGGACCGGGAGGTAACACCATATATTTT. Combining the CDR3 with reference TRBV5-1 and TRBJ1-3 gives the whole variable domain KAGVTQTPRYLIKTRGQQVTLSCSPISGHRSVSWYQQTPGQGLQFLFEYFSETQRNKGNFPGRFSGRQFSNSRSEMNVSTLELGDSALYLCASSLGPGGNTIYFGEGSWLTVV.